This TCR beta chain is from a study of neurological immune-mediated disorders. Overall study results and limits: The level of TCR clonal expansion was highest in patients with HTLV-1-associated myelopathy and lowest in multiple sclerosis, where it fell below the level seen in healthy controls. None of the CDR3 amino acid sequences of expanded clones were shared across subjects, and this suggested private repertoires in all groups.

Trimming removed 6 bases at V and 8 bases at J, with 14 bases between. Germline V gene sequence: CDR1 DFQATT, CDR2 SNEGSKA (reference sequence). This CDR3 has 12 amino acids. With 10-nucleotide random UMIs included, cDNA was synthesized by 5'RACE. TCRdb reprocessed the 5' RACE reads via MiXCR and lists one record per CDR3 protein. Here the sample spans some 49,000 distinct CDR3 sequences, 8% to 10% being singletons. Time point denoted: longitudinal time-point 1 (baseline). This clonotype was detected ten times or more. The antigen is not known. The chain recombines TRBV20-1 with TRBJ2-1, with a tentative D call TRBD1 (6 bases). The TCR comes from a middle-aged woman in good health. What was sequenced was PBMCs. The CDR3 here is CSARGRWHEQFF. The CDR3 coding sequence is TGCAGTGCCAGGGGTCGGTGGCATGAGCAGTTCTTC.